The T cell receptor beta chain described here comes from a study of T cell responses to AZD1222 COVID-19 vaccine. Study background: Recipients boosted at about 4 weeks or about 12 weeks are pooled. Study-wide points: Females made up more of the donors, who were largely white British, and clonal diversity may have come out too low. Repertoire samples came only from after the peak T cell response. Among AZD1222 vaccinees, only six were seropositive at baseline.

A note on this clone: What it binds is unknown.

Trimming stripped 2 bases from V and 9 bases from J, with 17 bases between. The CDR3 loop spans 15 amino acids. Germline assignment: CDR1 MGHRA and CDR2 YSYEKL. TCRdb's copy holds only in-frame clones and misses some; the assay was immunoSEQ multiplex PCR. The table has around 140,000 clones, over 75% seen once. The receptor's source is an adult in good health. Sample: peripheral blood, taken on day 0 of AZD1222 vaccination. This sequence joins TRBV4-1 and TRBJ2-1; D is perhaps TRBD2 (6 bases). This CDR3 is CASSQYGERAGEQFF. Here the CDR3 DNA reads TGCGCCAGCAGCCAATACGGAGAGCGGGCGGGTGAGCAGTTCTTC.